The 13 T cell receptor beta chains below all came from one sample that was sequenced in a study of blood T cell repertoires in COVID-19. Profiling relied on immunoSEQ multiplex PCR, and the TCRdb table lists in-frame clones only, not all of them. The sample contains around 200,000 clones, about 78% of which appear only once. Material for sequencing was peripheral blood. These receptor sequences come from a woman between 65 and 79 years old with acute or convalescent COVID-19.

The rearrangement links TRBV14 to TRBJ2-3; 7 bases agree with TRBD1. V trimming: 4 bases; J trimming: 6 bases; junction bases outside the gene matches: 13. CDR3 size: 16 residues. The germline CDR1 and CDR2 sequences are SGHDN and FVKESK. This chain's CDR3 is CASSLTGTQGMDTQYF. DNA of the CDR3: TGTGCCAGCAGCCTTACCGGGACACAGGGGATGGATACGCAGTATTTT.

The CDR3 DNA sequence: TGTGCCAGCTCAGAAGGGCAGGGGCAGGGGAACACTGAAGCTTTCTTT. Its translation is CASSEGQGQGNTEAFF. The rearrangement links TRBV18 to TRBJ1-1, with D perhaps matching TRBD1 (6 bases). The V and J ends lost 5 bases and 1 base respectively, with 17 bases between them. The germline gives CDR1 KGHSH, CDR2 LQKENI. This CDR3 region has 16 residues.

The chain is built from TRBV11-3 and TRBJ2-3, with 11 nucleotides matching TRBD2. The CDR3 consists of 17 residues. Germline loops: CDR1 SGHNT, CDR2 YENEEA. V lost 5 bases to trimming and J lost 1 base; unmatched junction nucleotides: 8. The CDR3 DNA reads TGTGCCAGCAGCCTTAGGACTAGCGGGTGGGGCACAGATACGCAGTATTTT. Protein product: CASSLRTSGWGTDTQYF. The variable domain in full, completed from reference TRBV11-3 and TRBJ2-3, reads EAGVVQSPRYKIIEKKQPVAFWCNPISGHNTLYWYLQNLGQGPELLIRYENEEAVDDSQLPKDRFSAERLKGVDSTLKIQPAELGDSAVYLCASSLRTSGWGTDTQYFGPGTRLTVL.

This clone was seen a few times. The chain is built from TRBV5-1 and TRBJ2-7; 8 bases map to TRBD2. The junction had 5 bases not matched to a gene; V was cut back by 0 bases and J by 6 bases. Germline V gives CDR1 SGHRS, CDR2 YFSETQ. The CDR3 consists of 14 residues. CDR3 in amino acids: CASSLEREIAEQYF. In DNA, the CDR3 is TGCGCCAGCAGCTTGGAGCGGGAGATAGCCGAGCAGTACTTC.

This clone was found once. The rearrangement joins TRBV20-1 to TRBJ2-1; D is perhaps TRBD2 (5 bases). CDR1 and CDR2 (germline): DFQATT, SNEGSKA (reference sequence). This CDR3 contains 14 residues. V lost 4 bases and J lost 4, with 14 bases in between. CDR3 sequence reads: CSAIEGVMYNEQFF. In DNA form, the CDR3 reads TGCAGTGCTATTGAGGGAGTCATGTACAATGAGCAGTTCTTC.

CDR3 protein: CASSLRRGPSTDTQYF. CDR3 nucleotides: TGTGCCAGCAGCTTACGGAGAGGGCCTAGCACAGATACGCAGTATTTT. The gene calls are TRBV5-6 and TRBJ2-3; D possibly corresponds to TRBD2 (5 bases). Germline CDR1 and CDR2: SGHDT and YYEEEE. The CDR3 runs 16 residues. V lost 2 bases and J 0 bases, leaving 13 bases between the germline ends.

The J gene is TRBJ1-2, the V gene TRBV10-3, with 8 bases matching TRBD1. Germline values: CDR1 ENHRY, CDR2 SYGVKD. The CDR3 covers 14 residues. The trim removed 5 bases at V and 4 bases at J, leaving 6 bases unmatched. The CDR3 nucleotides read TGTGCCATCAGTCAGACAGGGGTAGGCTATGGCTACACCTTC. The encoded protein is CAISQTGVGYGYTF.

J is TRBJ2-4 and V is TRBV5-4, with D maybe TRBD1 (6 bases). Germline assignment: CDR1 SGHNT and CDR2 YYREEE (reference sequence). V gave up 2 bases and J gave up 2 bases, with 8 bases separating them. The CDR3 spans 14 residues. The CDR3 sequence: CASSFQGPKNIQYF. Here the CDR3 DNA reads TGTGCCAGCAGCTTTCAGGGGCCCAAAAACATTCAGTACTTC.

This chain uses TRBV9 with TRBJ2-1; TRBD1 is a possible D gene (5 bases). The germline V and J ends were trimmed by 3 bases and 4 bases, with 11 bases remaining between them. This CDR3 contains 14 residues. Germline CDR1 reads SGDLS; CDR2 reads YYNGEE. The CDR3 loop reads CASSADSGYNEQFF. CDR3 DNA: TGTGCCAGCAGCGCAGACTCAGGGTACAATGAGCAGTTCTTC.

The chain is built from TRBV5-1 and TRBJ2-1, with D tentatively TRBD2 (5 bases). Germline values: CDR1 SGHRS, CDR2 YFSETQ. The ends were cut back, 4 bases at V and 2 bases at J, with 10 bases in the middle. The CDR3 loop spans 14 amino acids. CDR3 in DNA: TGCGCCAGCAGCGAGGACGGGGCCTACAATGAGCAGTTCTTC. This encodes CASSEDGAYNEQFF.

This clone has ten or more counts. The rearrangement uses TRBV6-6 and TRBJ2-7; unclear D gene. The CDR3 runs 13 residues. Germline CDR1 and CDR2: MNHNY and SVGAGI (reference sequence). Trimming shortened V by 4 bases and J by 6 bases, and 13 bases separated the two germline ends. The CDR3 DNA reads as TGTGCCAGCAGTTCCCCCCAGGCTCCCGAGCAGTACTTC. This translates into CASSSPQAPEQYF.

As DNA, the CDR3 is TGTGCCAGCAGGGGGACAGGCAATCAGCCCCAGCATTTT. Translated, it gives CASRGTGNQPQHF. V usage is TRBV12-3 or TRBV12-4 and J usage is TRBJ1-5; 7 nucleotides match TRBD1. The CDR3 loop spans 13 amino acids. V was clipped by 6 bases and J by 2 bases; unmatched bases: 1.

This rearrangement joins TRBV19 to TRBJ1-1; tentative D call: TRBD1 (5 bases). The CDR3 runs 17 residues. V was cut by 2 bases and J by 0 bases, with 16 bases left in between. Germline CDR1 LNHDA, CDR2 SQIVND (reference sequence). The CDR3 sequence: CASSINFPRQLNTEAFF. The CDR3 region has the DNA TGTGCCAGTAGTATAAATTTTCCTCGACAGTTGAACACTGAAGCTTTCTTT.